The present T cell receptor beta chain was sequenced within a study of spatial heterogeneity in lung cancer. Study-level results: Ubiquitous expanded tumor TCRs were seen in blood more at resection than at follow-up.

This clonotype has only a few counts. Its target is unknown. Documented time point: sample taken at primary tumor resection. In each case, whole RNA from tumor, nontumor lung or frozen PBMC was sequenced unsorted. TCRdb used MiXCR to reprocess the 5' RACE reads, holding one entry per CDR3 protein. Among approximately 81,000 distinct CDR3 sequences listed, 10% to 15% were seen once. The sequence was collected from a male donor with early-stage non-small cell lung cancer. The source material was PBMCs, sampled at surgery.

The CDR3 DNA follows: TGCAGTGCTGCAGGGGATGGGGCCAAAAACATTCAGTACTTC. Amino acid sequence: CSAAGDGAKNIQYF. This chain uses TRBV20-1 with TRBJ2-4, with D maybe TRBD1 (6 bases). V was cut by 5 bases and J by 1 base, with 12 bases left in between. The CDR3 consists of 14 residues. Germline loops: CDR1 DFQATT, CDR2 SNEGSKA (reference sequence).